This paragraph covers one T cell receptor (beta chain) sequence. Expressed TCRB transcripts were sequenced because the isolated RNA had all been reverse transcribed beforehand. Repertoires were generated with immunoSEQ multiplex PCR, while TCRdb's copy carries only in-frame clones and drops some. The data contain some 500,000 clones, about an eighth of them seen just once; the ten biggest clones take up over 0.04%. Germline-derived CDR1 and CDR2 are MNHEY and SMNVEV (reference sequence). V lost 2 bases to trimming and J lost 6 bases, with 16 bases between them. CDR3 size: 15 residues. This sample stems from a study of beta chain features in type 1 diabetes.

The rearrangement links TRBV27 to TRBJ1-1; a possible D gene is TRBD1 (5 bases). The material sequenced was naive CD4+ T cells from blood. The receptor comes from a woman aged 18-30 years in good health. The CDR3 is CASSLRLGGVSEAFF. For the CDR3, the DNA is TGTGCCAGCAGTTTACGCCTTGGGGGGGTCTCTGAAGCTTTCTTT.